A single sample gave rise to the 6 T cell receptor beta chains below, sequenced in a study of T cell repertoires in cytomegalovirus infection. TCRdb passed the reads through MiXCR, listing each CDR3 protein once. Of roughly 230,000 distinct CDR3 sequences listed, 15% to 20% are singletons. Sequencing used CD8+ T cells from PBMCs. Receptors were obtained from a human donor in good health (CMV status not recorded). Some clones in this sample may be carry-over from other donors' samples.

The J gene is TRBJ2-1, the V gene TRBV5-1; TRBD1 matches 9 bases. V lost 7 bases, J lost 7 bases, and 18 bases stayed unmatched. Looked up from germline, CDR1 is SGHRS and CDR2 is YFSETQ. The CDR3 covers 17 residues. CDR3 sequence: CASCSIPGQGVLNEQFF. For the CDR3, the DNA is TGCGCCAGCTGCTCGATACCGGGACAGGGAGTATTGAATGAGCAGTTCTTC.

The chain combines TRBV5-6 with TRBJ2-1, with D tentatively TRBD1 or TRBD2 (5 bases each). CDR1 is SGHDT, CDR2 YYEEEE, per germline. V lost 4 bases and J lost 4, with 18 bases in between. The CDR3 has 16 residues. CDR3 nucleotides: TGTGCCAGCAGCATCGACCGGGACGGATCGTACAATGAGCAGTTCTTC. Amino acid sequence: CASSIDRDGSYNEQFF. Combining the CDR3 with reference TRBV5-6 and TRBJ2-1 gives the whole variable domain DAGVTQSPTHLIKTRGQQVTLRCSPKSGHDTVSWYQQALGQGPQFIFQYYEEEERQRGNFPDRFSGHQFPNYSSELNVNALLLGDSALYLCASSIDRDGSYNEQFFGPGTRLTVL.

This clonotype was recorded many times. The chain joins TRBV7-2 to TRBJ2-7, with 11 bases that match TRBD2. V gave up 1 base and J gave up 3 bases; unmatched junction bases: 5. Germline V gene data show CDR1 as SGHTA and CDR2 as FQGNSA. This CDR3 contains 16 residues. The CDR3 region has the DNA TGTGCCAGCAGCTTAGGGACTAGCGGGCCCCTCTACGAGCAGTACTTC. It codes for CASSLGTSGPLYEQYF.

The chain recombines TRBV4-2 with TRBJ2-1; 7 bases are shared with TRBD2. Germline V gene lookup returns CDR1 LGHNA and CDR2 YNFKEQ. Trimming took 4 bases from V and 6 from J; bases not matched to a gene: 6. This CDR3 is 14 amino acids long. In DNA, the CDR3 is TGTGCCAGCAGCCTCGGACTAGGCGGCAATGAGCAGTTCTTC. Translating gives CASSLGLGGNEQFF.

This clonotype was seen only a few times. The chain combines TRBV14 with TRBJ2-5; D gene ambiguous. Trimming took off 1 base at V and 3 bases at J, with 9 bases between the two ends. From germline, CDR1 is SGHDN and CDR2 FVKESK. CDR3 length: 14 amino acids. The CDR3 region has the DNA TGTGCCAGCAGCCAAGCCAGCTACGAAGAGACCCAGTACTTC. This sequence encodes CASSQASYEETQYF.

Ten or more counts support this clonotype. The CDR3 DNA reads as TGTGCCAGCAGCAGGGGGACAGGGGTTTACACTGAAGCTTTCTTT. This sequence encodes CASSRGTGVYTEAFF. This chain uses TRBV7-2 with TRBJ1-1, with 10 bases lining up with TRBD1. CDR1 is SGHTA and CDR2 is FQGNSA in the germline V gene. V lost 5 bases to trimming and J lost 3 bases; unmatched junction nucleotides: 6. CDR3 length equals 15 residues.